This T cell receptor beta chain emerged from a study of response to subunit inactivated influenza vaccine. Whole-study results and caveats: Researchers suggested that each seasonal influenza vaccination recruits few new T cells.

Germline V gene lookup returns CDR1 SEHNR and CDR2 FQNEAQ (reference sequence). CDR3 length: 16 amino acids. The V and J ends lost 6 bases and 1 base, in that order; junction bases with no gene match: 8. Each CDR3 protein gets one entry after TCRdb re-called the RT-PCR reads with MiXCR. This table holds over 800,000 distinct CDR3 sequences, 21% found once. A note on this clonotype: Its antigen is unidentified.

The chain uses TRBV7-9 and TRBJ2-2, with TRBD2 matching over 7 bases. Here the sequenced sample was PBMCs from blood, taken 5 days after vaccination. The TCR was taken from a man in his fifties or sixties who received an inactivated influenza vaccine. DNA for the CDR3: TGTGCCAGCAGTGCGAAACTAGCGCAGAACACCGGGGAGCTGTTTTTT. Translated, it gives CASSAKLAQNTGELFF.